Detailed here is one TCR beta chain. How the authors handled the data: Researchers report that nucleated cell counts were estimated from reference gene primer amplification. TCRdb keeps only in-frame clones here, not all; method: immunoSEQ multiplex PCR. V, J and clone size reflect that table, while D and trimming were determined from the DNA. The sample lists roughly 20,000 clones, around 86% occurring once. The V gene's germline CDR1 is LGHDT and CDR2 YNNKEL (reference sequence). There are 16 residues in the CDR3. Trimming removed 0 bases from V and 8 bases from J, with 17 bases in between. These data come from a study of blood T cell repertoires in COVID-19. Study information: The study drew acute and convalescent COVID-19 samples from the United States, Italy and Spain. Sample material is recorded as cDNA or gDNA derived from T cells, B-cell-depleted T cells, or PBMCs.

The clonotype comes from a human donor in a cohort sampled during active COVID-19. This chain joins TRBV3-1 (or the pseudogene TRBV3-2) and TRBJ2-4; tentatively, D is TRBD2 (6 bases). Sequencing input: peripheral blood. The CDR3 loop reads CASSQEWKDWGDIQYF. The CDR3 DNA is TGTGCCAGCAGCCAAGAATGGAAGGACTGGGGGGACATTCAGTACTTC.